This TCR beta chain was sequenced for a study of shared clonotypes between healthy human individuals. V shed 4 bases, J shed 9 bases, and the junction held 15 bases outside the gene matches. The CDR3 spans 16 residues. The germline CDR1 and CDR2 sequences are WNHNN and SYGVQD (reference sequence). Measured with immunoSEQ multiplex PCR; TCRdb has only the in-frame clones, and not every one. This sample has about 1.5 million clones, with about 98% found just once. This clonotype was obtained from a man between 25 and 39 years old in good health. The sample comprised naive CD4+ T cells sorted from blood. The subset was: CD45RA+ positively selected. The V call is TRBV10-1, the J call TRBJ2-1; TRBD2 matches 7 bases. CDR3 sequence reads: CASSVGSSGRIGEQFF. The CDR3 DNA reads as TGCGCCAGCAGTGTGGGGAGCTCCGGGAGGATCGGTGAGCAGTTCTTC.